The rows below give T cell receptor beta chains drawn from one sample of a study of siplizumab effects on memory and regulatory T cells. Profiling relied on immunoSEQ multiplex PCR, and the TCRdb table lists in-frame clones only, not all of them. The sample has approximately 94,000 clones; roughly 93% are singletons. The sample was CD8+ T cells sorted from blood. These receptors all stem from a human donor in good health. Both conserved end residues are trimmed from each CDR3. Each record gives: V gene, J gene, CDR3 protein.

V gene: TRBV6-5; J gene: TRBJ2-7; CDR3 protein: ATEGDSYEQY
V gene: TRBV5-1; J gene: TRBJ2-7; CDR3 protein: ASSPGTSSYEQY
V gene: TRBV4-1; J gene: TRBJ2-1; CDR3 protein: ASSQAHRGGPYNEQF
V gene: TRBV15; J gene: TRBJ2-2; CDR3 protein: ATSNAGDREKATTGELF
V gene: TRBV7-9; J gene: TRBJ2-5; CDR3 protein: ASSSTGRETQY
V gene: TRBV29-1; J gene: TRBJ1-1; CDR3 protein: SVEEIPGATEAF
V gene: TRBV10-2; J gene: TRBJ2-2; CDR3 protein: ASTAQQFTGELF
V gene: TRBV5-6; J gene: TRBJ2-1; CDR3 protein: ASGKNEQF
V gene: TRBV10-1; J gene: TRBJ1-5; CDR3 protein: ASSDGTGGQPQH
V gene: TRBV13; J gene: TRBJ2-7; CDR3 protein: ASSPGGSGQSYEQY
V gene: TRBV5-5; J gene: TRBJ2-5; CDR3 protein: ASRQIEGETQY
V gene: TRBV11-2; J gene: TRBJ2-5; CDR3 protein: ASSLDAGEETQY
V gene: TRBV5-1; J gene: TRBJ2-2; CDR3 protein: ASSPGASGSPNTGELF
V gene: TRBV9; J gene: TRBJ1-1; CDR3 protein: ASSETGSLNTEAF
V gene: TRBV12-5; J gene: TRBJ1-1; CDR3 protein: ASGLMNTEAF
V gene: TRBV5-8; J gene: TRBJ2-1; CDR3 protein: ASSWGLAGGPGEQF
V gene: TRBV11-1; J gene: TRBJ2-2; CDR3 protein: ASSLNLDRGSSDGELF
V gene: TRBV13; J gene: TRBJ2-7; CDR3 protein: ASSLTSGSKDEQY
V gene: TRBV5-8; J gene: TRBJ2-2; CDR3 protein: ASSWETSGSTGELF
V gene: TRBV21-1; J gene: TRBJ2-3; CDR3 protein: ASSKVRGRPAHEDTQY
V gene: TRBV19; J gene: TRBJ1-2; CDR3 protein: ASSMAQGAGGYT
V gene: TRBV5-6; J gene: TRBJ2-5; CDR3 protein: ASTGLLEGETQY
V gene: TRBV13; J gene: TRBJ1-1; CDR3 protein: ASSPRGTRTEAF
V gene: TRBV6-1; J gene: TRBJ2-5; CDR3 protein: ASSEALDSAKETQY
V gene: TRBV7-2; J gene: TRBJ2-3; CDR3 protein: ASSFTGGDTDTQY
V gene: TRBV14; J gene: TRBJ2-7; CDR3 protein: ASSRDSGSYEQY
V gene: TRBV5-6; J gene: TRBJ2-1; CDR3 protein: ASSLGGGSYNEQF
V gene: TRBV4-1; J gene: TRBJ2-1; CDR3 protein: ASSQDGVRYNEQF
V gene: TRBV9; J gene: TRBJ2-1; CDR3 protein: ASSALPGQGFDGAYNEQF
V gene: TRBV7-8; J gene: TRBJ2-1; CDR3 protein: ASIHSGGAFNEQF
V gene: TRBV7-6; J gene: TRBJ2-3; CDR3 protein: ASTLSGVWGDTQY
V gene: TRBV7-8; J gene: TRBJ2-2; CDR3 protein: ASSLYEREVGDTGELF
V gene: TRBV11-3; J gene: TRBJ2-7; CDR3 protein: ASSLDRGGSYEQY
V gene: TRBV6-5; J gene: TRBJ1-6; CDR3 protein: ASSYSAVNSPLH
V gene: TRBV5-1; J gene: TRBJ2-1; CDR3 protein: ASSFEGSSYNEQF
V gene: TRBV5-6; J gene: TRBJ1-1; CDR3 protein: AYSYMNTEAF
V gene: TRBV11-2; J gene: TRBJ2-7; CDR3 protein: ASSWDSFTSYEQY
V gene: TRBV30; J gene: TRBJ1-1; CDR3 protein: AWSPDDTEAF
V gene: TRBV19; J gene: TRBJ2-1; CDR3 protein: ASSMADYNEQF
V gene: TRBV4-2; J gene: TRBJ2-1; CDR3 protein: ASRETGGRADEQF
V gene: TRBV7-3; J gene: TRBJ1-3; CDR3 protein: ASSSRDFSGNTIY
V gene: TRBV19; J gene: TRBJ1-3; CDR3 protein: ASSPTGSGNTIY
V gene: TRBV7-6; J gene: TRBJ2-7; CDR3 protein: ASSAWDRHYEQY
V gene: TRBV4-2; J gene: TRBJ1-5; CDR3 protein: ASSQDGQANQPQH
V gene: TRBV19; J gene: TRBJ2-1; CDR3 protein: ASSIAGSSYNEQF
V gene: TRBV19; J gene: TRBJ1-2; CDR3 protein: ASTDRALNYGYT
V gene: TRBV11-1; J gene: TRBJ1-1; CDR3 protein: ASSLSLREYTEAF
V gene: TRBV2; J gene: TRBJ2-7; CDR3 protein: ASSQSDEQY
V gene: TRBV7-9; J gene: TRBJ2-3; CDR3 protein: ASSQGDKDPDTQY
V gene: TRBV7-9; J gene: TRBJ2-1; CDR3 protein: ASRPSGTEKYNEQF
V gene: TRBV5-4; J gene: TRBJ2-3; CDR3 protein: ASTSGRPPDTQY
V gene: TRBV7-2; J gene: TRBJ2-7; CDR3 protein: ASSLGTSGTANEQY
V gene: TRBV6-5; J gene: TRBJ1-5; CDR3 protein: ASSYSPNQPQH
V gene: TRBV5-4; J gene: TRBJ1-1; CDR3 protein: ASSGWSTEAF
V gene: TRBV5-1; J gene: TRBJ1-1; CDR3 protein: ASGEGDRGIDTEAF
V gene: TRBV28; J gene: TRBJ2-3; CDR3 protein: ASGVAGPDTQY